This T cell receptor beta chain was retrieved from a study of regulatory T cells in long-lasting Graves disease. Findings and caveats of the study: Persistent disease was characterized by preferential usage of TRBV28, TRBJ1-2 and TRBJ2-5.

Arm-PCR of CDR3 regions and iRepertoire HTBI primers were used to build TCR beta libraries. TCRdb independently ran MiXCR on the multiplex PCR reads; one entry per CDR3 protein. The data contain roughly 500,000 distinct CDR3 sequences, about 12% of them singletons. V dropped 4 bases and J dropped 7 bases, with 22 bases sitting between them. The V gene's germline CDR1 is LGHDT and CDR2 YNNKEL (reference sequence). The CDR3 is 16 amino acids. Time point reported: newly diagnosed GD, antithyroid drugs for less than 3 months. After RNA was extracted from PBMCs, the TCR library was made from it. This clonotype came up a few times. Its antigen remains unknown. These data are also associated with another study on T cells in Graves' hyperthyroidism and ophthalmopathy. That paper states: First-round RT-PCR of the TCR CDR3 relied on the HTBI primer set.

The specimen was peripheral blood mononuclear cells (PBMCs), collected at new diagnosis, from a patient treated with antithyroid drugs. The TCR comes from a woman under 40 with Graves disease. This rearrangement joins TRBV3-1 to TRBJ1-1; D remains unclear. The CDR3 reads CASSPPRASYRVEAFF. CDR3 in DNA: TGTGCCAGCAGCCCGCCCCGGGCATCCTACCGCGTTGAAGCTTTCTTT.